This TCR beta chain stems from a study of patients and donors after allogeneic stem cell transplantation. CDR3 length: 14 residues. V shed 0 bases and J 6 bases; nucleotides not matched to a gene: 7. CDR1 GTSNPN and CDR2 SVGIG come from the germline V gene (reference sequence). In TCRdb, the RT-PCR reads were re-called with MiXCR into one record per CDR3 protein. The table records about a million distinct CDR3 sequences, 18% of them present only once. Input material: blood, either unsorted or a sorted T cell fraction (not recorded which). This TCR was sampled from a human donor who was either an allogeneic HSCT recipient or a stem cell or donor lymphocyte infusion donor (not recorded which). It is not recorded whose cells these are; they may come from a transplant donor. The chain has TRBV30 and TRBJ2-7, with TRBD2 identical over 8 bases. CDR3 DNA: TGTGCCTGGAGTGTGCGGACTAGCCTCCCCGAGCAGTACTTC. This codes for CAWSVRTSLPEQYF.